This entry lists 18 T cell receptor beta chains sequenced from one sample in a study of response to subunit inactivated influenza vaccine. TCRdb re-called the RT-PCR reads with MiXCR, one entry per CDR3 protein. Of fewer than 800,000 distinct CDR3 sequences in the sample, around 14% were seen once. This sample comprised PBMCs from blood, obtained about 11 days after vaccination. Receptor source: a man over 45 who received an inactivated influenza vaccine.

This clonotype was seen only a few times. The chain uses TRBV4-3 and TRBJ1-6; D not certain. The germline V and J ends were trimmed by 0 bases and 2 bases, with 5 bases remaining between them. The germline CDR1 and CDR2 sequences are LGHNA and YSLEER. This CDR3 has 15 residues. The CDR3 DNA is TGCGCCAGCAGCCAAGATTGGACCTATAATTCACCCCTCCACTTT. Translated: CASSQDWTYNSPLHF.

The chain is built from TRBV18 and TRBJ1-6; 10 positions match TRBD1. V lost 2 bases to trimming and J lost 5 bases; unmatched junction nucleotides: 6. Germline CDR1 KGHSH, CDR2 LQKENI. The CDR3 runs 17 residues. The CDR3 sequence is CASSPWDRGKDNSPLHF. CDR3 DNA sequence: TGTGCCAGCTCACCATGGGACAGGGGAAAGGATAATTCACCCCTCCACTTT.

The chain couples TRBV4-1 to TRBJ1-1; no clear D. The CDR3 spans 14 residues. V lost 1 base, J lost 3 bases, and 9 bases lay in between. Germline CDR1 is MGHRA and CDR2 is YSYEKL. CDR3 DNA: TGCGCCAGCAGCCAAGCATGGCGGGACACTGAAGCTTTCTTT. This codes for CASSQAWRDTEAFF.

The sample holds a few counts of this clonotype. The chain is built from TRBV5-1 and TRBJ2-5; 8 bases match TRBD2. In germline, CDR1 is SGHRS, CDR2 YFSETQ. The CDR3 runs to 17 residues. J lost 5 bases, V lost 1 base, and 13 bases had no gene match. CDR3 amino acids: CASSLSGTSGGRETQYF. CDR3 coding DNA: TGCGCCAGCAGCTTGTCGGGAACTAGCGGTGGGAGGGAGACCCAGTACTTC.

CDR3 DNA sequence: TGCGCCAGCAGCTTGGCCGGAAGCAGGGATGGCTACACCTTC. Its translation is CASSLAGSRDGYTF. V gene TRBV5-1 combines with J gene TRBJ1-2; a possible D gene is TRBD1 (5 bases). Trimming removed 0 bases at V and 6 bases at J, with 12 bases between. This CDR3 comprises 14 residues. The V gene's germline CDR1 is SGHRS and CDR2 YFSETQ.

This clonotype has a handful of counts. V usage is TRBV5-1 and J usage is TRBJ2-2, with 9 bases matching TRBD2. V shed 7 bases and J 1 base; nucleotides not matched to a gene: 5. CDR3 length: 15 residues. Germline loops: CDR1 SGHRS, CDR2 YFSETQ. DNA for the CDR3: TGCGCCAGCGAACCTAGCGGGGTGAACACCGGGGAGCTGTTTTTT. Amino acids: CASEPSGVNTGELFF.

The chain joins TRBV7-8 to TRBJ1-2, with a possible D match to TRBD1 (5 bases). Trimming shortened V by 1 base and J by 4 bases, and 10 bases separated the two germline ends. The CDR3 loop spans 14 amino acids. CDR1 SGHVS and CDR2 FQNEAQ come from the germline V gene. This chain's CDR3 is CASSLGTGFYGYTF. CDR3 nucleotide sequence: TGTGCCAGCAGCTTAGGAACAGGTTTCTATGGCTACACCTTC.

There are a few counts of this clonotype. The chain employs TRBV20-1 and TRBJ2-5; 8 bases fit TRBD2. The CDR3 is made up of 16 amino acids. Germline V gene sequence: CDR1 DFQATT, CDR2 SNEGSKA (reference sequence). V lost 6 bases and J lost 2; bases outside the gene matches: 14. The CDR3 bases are TGCAGTGCCAGTCCGCTACTAGCGGAGCAGCAAGAGACCCAGTACTTC. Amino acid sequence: CSASPLLAEQQETQYF.

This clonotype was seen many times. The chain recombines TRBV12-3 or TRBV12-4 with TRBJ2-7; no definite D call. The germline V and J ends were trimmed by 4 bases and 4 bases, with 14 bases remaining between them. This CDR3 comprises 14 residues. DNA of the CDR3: TGTGCCAGCAGTTCCTCGAATTGGGTTTACGAGCAGTACTTC. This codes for CASSSSNWVYEQYF.

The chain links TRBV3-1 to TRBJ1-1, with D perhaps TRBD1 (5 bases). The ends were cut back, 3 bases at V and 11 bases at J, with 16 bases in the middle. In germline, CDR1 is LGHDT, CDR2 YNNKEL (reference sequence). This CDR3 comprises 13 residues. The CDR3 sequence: CASSQTPGGKAFF. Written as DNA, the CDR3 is TGTGCCAGCAGCCAGACCCCGGGGGGAAAGGCTTTCTTT.

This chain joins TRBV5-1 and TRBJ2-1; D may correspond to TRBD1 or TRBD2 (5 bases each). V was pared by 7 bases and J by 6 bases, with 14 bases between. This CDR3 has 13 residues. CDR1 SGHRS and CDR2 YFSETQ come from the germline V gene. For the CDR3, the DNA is TGCGCCAGCTTAGACCCGGGGCCCAATGAGCAGTTCTTC. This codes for CASLDPGPNEQFF. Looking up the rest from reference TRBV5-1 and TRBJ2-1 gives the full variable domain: KAGVTQTPRYLIKTRGQQVTLSCSPISGHRSVSWYQQTPGQGLQFLFEYFSETQRNKGNFPGRFSGRQFSNSRSEMNVSTLELGDSALYLCASLDPGPNEQFFGPGTRLTVL.

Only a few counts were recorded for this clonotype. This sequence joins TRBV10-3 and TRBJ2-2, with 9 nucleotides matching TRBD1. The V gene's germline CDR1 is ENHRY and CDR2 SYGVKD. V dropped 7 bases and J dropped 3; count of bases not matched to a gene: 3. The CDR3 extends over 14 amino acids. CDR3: CAITWDRDTGELFF. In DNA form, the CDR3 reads TGTGCCATCACCTGGGACAGGGACACCGGGGAGCTGTTTTTT.

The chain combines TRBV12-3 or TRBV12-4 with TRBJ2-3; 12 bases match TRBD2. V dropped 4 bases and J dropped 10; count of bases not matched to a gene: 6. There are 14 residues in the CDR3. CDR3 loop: CASSSPTSGGSQYF. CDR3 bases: TGTGCCAGCAGTTCCCCGACTAGCGGGGGATCGCAGTATTTT.

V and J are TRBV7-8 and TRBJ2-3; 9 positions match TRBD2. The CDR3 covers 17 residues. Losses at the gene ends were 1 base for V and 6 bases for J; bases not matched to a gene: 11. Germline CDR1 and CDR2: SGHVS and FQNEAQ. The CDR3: CASSLVLAGSLGDTQYF. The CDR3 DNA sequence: TGTGCCAGCAGCTTAGTCCTAGCGGGGAGCCTTGGGGATACGCAGTATTTT.

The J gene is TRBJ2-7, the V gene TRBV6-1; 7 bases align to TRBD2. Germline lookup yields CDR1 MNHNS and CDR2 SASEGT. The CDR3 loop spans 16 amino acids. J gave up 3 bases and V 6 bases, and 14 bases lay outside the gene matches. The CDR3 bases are TGTGCCAGCAGGCGATCCCTGCGGGGGATTCTCTACGAGCAGTACTTC. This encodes CASRRSLRGILYEQYF.

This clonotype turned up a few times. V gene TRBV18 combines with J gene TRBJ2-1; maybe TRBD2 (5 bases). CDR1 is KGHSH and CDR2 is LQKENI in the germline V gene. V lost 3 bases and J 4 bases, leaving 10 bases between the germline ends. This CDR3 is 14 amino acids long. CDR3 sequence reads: CASSPLAGYNEQFF. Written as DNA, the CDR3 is TGTGCCAGCTCACCCCTAGCTGGATACAATGAGCAGTTCTTC.

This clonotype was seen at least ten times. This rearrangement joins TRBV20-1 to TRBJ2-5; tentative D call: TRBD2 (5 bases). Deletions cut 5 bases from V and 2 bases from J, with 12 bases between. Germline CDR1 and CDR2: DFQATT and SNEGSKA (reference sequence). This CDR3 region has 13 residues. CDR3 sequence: CSAGRTVQETQYF. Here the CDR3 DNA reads TGCAGTGCTGGCAGGACTGTTCAAGAGACCCAGTACTTC.

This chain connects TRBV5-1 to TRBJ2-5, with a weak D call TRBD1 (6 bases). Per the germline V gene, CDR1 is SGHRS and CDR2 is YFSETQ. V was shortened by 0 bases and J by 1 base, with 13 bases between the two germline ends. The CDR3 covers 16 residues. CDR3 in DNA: TGCGCCAGCAGCTTGGCAGGGGTGGCCGGCCAAGAGACCCAGTACTTC. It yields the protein CASSLAGVAGQETQYF. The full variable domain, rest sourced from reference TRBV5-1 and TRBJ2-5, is KAGVTQTPRYLIKTRGQQVTLSCSPISGHRSVSWYQQTPGQGLQFLFEYFSETQRNKGNFPGRFSGRQFSNSRSEMNVSTLELGDSALYLCASSLAGVAGQETQYFGPGTRLLVL.